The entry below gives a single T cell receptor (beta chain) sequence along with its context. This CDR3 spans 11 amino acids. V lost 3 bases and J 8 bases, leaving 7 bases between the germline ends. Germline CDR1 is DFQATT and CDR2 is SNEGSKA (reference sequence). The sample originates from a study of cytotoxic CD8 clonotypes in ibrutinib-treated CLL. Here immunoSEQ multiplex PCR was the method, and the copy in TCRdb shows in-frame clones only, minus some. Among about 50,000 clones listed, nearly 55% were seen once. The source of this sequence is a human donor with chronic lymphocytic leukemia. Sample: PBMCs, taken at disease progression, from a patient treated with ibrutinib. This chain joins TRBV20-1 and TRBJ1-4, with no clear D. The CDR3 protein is CSASHIEKLFF. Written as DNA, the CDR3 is TGCAGTGCTAGTCATATAGAAAAACTGTTTTTT.